Listed here are 18 T cell receptor beta chains from one sample, sequenced in a study of T cells after yellow fever vaccination (dated by TCRdb to the late 2010s). The sample's treatment or condition label, in plain terms: live attenuated yellow fever vaccine strain. Library preparation was by 5' RACE. Sequenced using an Illumina HiSeq 2500. TCRdb reanalyzed the raw reads on its own, using fastp at Q25 for trimming and MiXCR for clone calling, and kept in-frame beta chains. Each entry merges the rows of one CDR3 protein and shows their most common DNA and genes. Recorded for this sample are fewer than 450,000 distinct CDR3 sequences; 8% to 9.5% of them occurred a single time. The ten biggest clones cover under 20% of the sample. The material sequenced was PBMCs, taken roughly seven weeks after the first yellow fever vaccination. These receptors were collected from a man aged 18 to 29 who received the YFV17D yellow fever vaccine.

The rearrangement joins TRBV10-3 to TRBJ2-2; D remains unclear. The CDR3 runs to 14 residues. V was trimmed by 4 bases and J by 2 bases, leaving 8 bases between them. The germline CDR1 and CDR2 sequences are ENHRY and SYGVKD. CDR3 loop: CAISASGNTGELFF. For the CDR3, the DNA is TGTGCCATCAGTGCATCAGGAAACACCGGGGAGCTGTTTTTT.

CDR3 coding DNA: TGTGCCAGCAGTCCATGGACTGCCGGAAACACCATATATTTT. Its translation is CASSPWTAGNTIYF. This chain uses TRBV28 with TRBJ1-3; D gene unclear. Germline CDR1 reads MDHEN; CDR2 reads SYDVKM. CDR3 length: 14 amino acids. V lost 5 bases and J 4 bases, leaving 12 bases between the germline ends.

The chain couples TRBV6-1 to TRBJ1-1; the D gene is possibly TRBD1 (6 bases). The germline V gene has CDR1 MNHNS and CDR2 SASEGT. CDR3 length: 14 amino acids. V lost 5 bases and J lost 1, with 11 bases in between. The CDR3 nucleotides are TGTGCCAGCAGTCGACAGGAAGGGAACACTGAAGCTTTCTTT. It codes for CASSRQEGNTEAFF.

The chain couples TRBV5-8 to TRBJ1-2; D might be TRBD1 (5 bases). V dropped 6 bases and J dropped 5 bases, with 14 bases sitting between them. CDR3 length: 13 amino acids. Per the germline V gene, CDR1 is SGHTS and CDR2 is YDEGEE. In DNA, the CDR3 is TGTGCCAGCACCTTCCGGGGGGGGTATGGCTACACCTTC. Amino acid sequence: CASTFRGGYGYTF.

The CDR3 protein is CASSLELRSYEQYV. DNA of the CDR3: TGTGCCAGCAGCTTAGAACTCCGCTCCTACGAGCAGTACGTC. This rearrangement joins TRBV7-8 to TRBJ2-7; D call uncertain. The CDR3 length is 14 residues. Germline loops: CDR1 SGHVS, CDR2 FQNEAQ. Between the trimmed V and J ends, which lost 1 base and 0 bases, there was a span of 7 bases.

This clonotype was counted many times. The chain couples TRBV6-2 or TRBV6-3 to TRBJ2-2; 10 bases agree with TRBD2. V dropped 0 bases and J dropped 1; count of bases not matched to a gene: 8. The CDR3 length is 19 residues. Germline V gives CDR1 MNHEY, CDR2 SVGEGT. DNA for the CDR3: TGTGCCAGCAGTTACTCTACTAGCGGGGTTGGGAGGAACACCGGGGAGCTGTTTTTT. Translating gives CASSYSTSGVGRNTGELFF.

The genes are TRBV7-2 and TRBJ1-2; the match to TRBD1 covers 9 bases. Trimming cost V 4 bases and J 13 bases; bases outside gene matches: 13. The CDR3 spans 14 residues. CDR1 is SGHTA and CDR2 is FQGNSA in the germline V gene. Here the CDR3 DNA reads TGTGCCAGCAGCTCAATGCCGGGACAGGGAGGTCTCACCTTC. Protein product: CASSSMPGQGGLTF.

Only a few counts were recorded for this clonotype. V is TRBV7-2 and J is TRBJ1-6, with no clear D. V was clipped by 1 base and J by 8 bases, with 6 bases between them. Germline V lookup: CDR1 SGHTA, CDR2 FQGNSA. The CDR3 is made up of 13 amino acids. The CDR3 sequence: CASSLDSYSPLHF. CDR3 coding DNA: TGTGCCAGCAGCTTAGATTCCTATTCACCCCTCCACTTT.

This clonotype came up many times. V is TRBV29-1 and J is TRBJ2-1; the match to TRBD2 covers 10 bases. Germline V gives CDR1 SQVTM, CDR2 ANQGSEA. The CDR3 has 16 residues. V lost 3 bases and J lost 4; bases outside the gene matches: 9. This chain's CDR3 is CSVDSLAGGQYNEQFF. For the CDR3, the DNA is TGCAGCGTTGATTCCTTAGCGGGGGGACAATACAATGAGCAGTTCTTC.

This chain connects TRBV3-1 to TRBJ2-3; 11 bases align to TRBD2. The CDR3 is made up of 17 amino acids. CDR1 is LGHDT and CDR2 is YNNKEL in the germline V gene (reference sequence). Trimming at V came to 11 bases and at J to 5 bases, leaving 18 bases not matched to a gene. The CDR3 spells CASSQESPSGGLDTQYF. The CDR3 DNA is TGTGCCTCCAGCCAAGAGTCCCCTAGCGGGGGGTTAGATACGCAGTATTTT.

This clonotype appeared a few times. The V and J genes are TRBV7-8 and TRBJ2-1, with D hard to call. The CDR3 has 11 residues. Trimming removed 7 bases at V and 7 bases at J, with 8 bases between. Looked up from germline, CDR1 is SGHVS and CDR2 is FQNEAQ. For the CDR3, the DNA is TGTGCCAGCAAAACAGCGAATGAGCAGTTCTTC. This sequence encodes CASKTANEQFF.

In regard to this clonotype: At one end the junction does not follow the germline gene, possibly because of a read error. J is TRBJ2-2 and V is TRBV12-3 or TRBV12-4; 9 bases fit TRBD2. CDR3 length: 15 amino acids. CDR3 coding DNA: TGTGCCTGCAGTCTACTAGCGGGTGGAACCGGGGAGCTGTTTTTT. Its protein product is CACSLLAGGTGELFF.

The chain links TRBV5-1 to TRBJ2-7; 9 bases align to TRBD2. Germline loops: CDR1 SGHRS, CDR2 YFSETQ. CDR3 length equals 17 residues. With 0 bases clipped from V and 2 bases from J, the junction kept 9 bases outside the gene matches. This CDR3 reads CASSLAASGVNAYEQYF. DNA of the CDR3: TGCGCCAGCAGCTTGGCGGCTAGCGGGGTGAATGCCTACGAGCAGTACTTC.

The chain has TRBV7-2 and TRBJ2-1; 10 bases are a match to TRBD2. The CDR3 extends over 15 amino acids. The V segment lost 4 bases and the J segment 4 bases; nucleotides outside the gene matches: 4. Germline V gives CDR1 SGHTA, CDR2 FQGNSA. The CDR3 region is CASSSSSGGYNEQFF. Here the CDR3 DNA reads TGTGCCAGCAGCTCTAGTAGCGGGGGGTACAATGAGCAGTTCTTC.

The chain combines TRBV7-2 with TRBJ2-2; 10 bases align to TRBD2. From germline, CDR1 is SGHTA and CDR2 FQGNSA. This CDR3 spans 16 amino acids. The V gene end was trimmed by 2 bases and the J gene end by 4 bases; junction bases not matched to a gene: 4. Here the CDR3 reads CASSLTSGEFTGELFF. DNA of the CDR3: TGTGCCAGCAGCTTAACTAGCGGGGAATTCACCGGGGAGCTGTTTTTT. The full variable domain, with the rest looked up from reference TRBV7-2 and TRBJ2-2, is GAGVSQSPSNKVTEKGKDVELRCDPISGHTALYWYRQSLGQGLEFLIYFQGNSAPDKSGLPSDRFSAERTGGSVSTLTIQRTQQEDSAVYLCASSLTSGEFTGELFFGEGSRLTVL.

This clonotype occurred a few times. The chain combines TRBV7-9 with TRBJ2-1, with D perhaps matching TRBD2 (6 bases). The CDR3 consists of 12 residues. The germline CDR1 and CDR2 sequences are SEHNR and FQNEAQ (reference sequence). Trimming took 5 bases from V and 10 from J, leaving 12 bases between them. DNA of the CDR3: TGTGCCAGCAGCCCGTGGGGGGAAGAGCAGTTCTTC. This sequence encodes CASSPWGEEQFF. The complete variable domain, with remaining parts taken from reference TRBV7-9 and TRBJ2-1, reads DTGVSQNPRHKITKRGQNVTFRCDPISEHNRLYWYRQTLGQGPEFLTYFQNEAQLEKSRLLSDRFSAERPKGSFSTLEIQRTEQGDSAMYLCASSPWGEEQFFGPGTRLTVL.

V usage is TRBV5-1 and J usage is TRBJ1-5; TRBD1 might be the D (6 bases). V was trimmed by 0 bases and J by 0 bases, leaving 7 bases between them. The CDR3 length is 15 residues. Germline values: CDR1 SGHRS, CDR2 YFSETQ. This CDR3 reads CASSLAGASNQPQHF. In DNA, the CDR3 is TGCGCCAGCAGCTTGGCGGGGGCTAGCAATCAGCCCCAGCATTTT.

V gene TRBV19 combines with J gene TRBJ1-5; 9 nucleotides match TRBD1. This CDR3 spans 16 amino acids. In germline, CDR1 is LNHDA, CDR2 SQIVND (reference sequence). The ends lost 4 bases at V and 0 bases at J; junction bases unmatched: 4. The CDR3 DNA reads TGTGCCAGTAGTACGGGACAGGGACATAGCAATCAGCCCCAGCATTTT. Translating gives CASSTGQGHSNQPQHF.